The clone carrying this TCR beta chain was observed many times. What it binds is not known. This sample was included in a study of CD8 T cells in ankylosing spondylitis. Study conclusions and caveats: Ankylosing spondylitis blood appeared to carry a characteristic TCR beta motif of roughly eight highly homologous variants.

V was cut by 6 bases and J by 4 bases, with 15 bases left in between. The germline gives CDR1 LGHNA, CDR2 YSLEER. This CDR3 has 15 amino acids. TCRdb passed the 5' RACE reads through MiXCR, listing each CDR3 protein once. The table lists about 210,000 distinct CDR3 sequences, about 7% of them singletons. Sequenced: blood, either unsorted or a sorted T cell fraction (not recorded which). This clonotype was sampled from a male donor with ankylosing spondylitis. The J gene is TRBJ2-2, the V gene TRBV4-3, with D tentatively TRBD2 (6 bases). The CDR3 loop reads CASSGGLSSTGELFF. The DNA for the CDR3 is TGCGCCAGCAGTGGAGGGCTGTCGAGCACCGGGGAGCTGTTTTTT.